These 6 T cell receptor beta chains were sequenced from one sample in a study of identifying expanded T cells in peripheral blood. TCRdb's table, derived via immunoSEQ multiplex PCR, lists solely in-frame clones and lacks some. The data contain 70,000 to 100,000 clones, approximately 91% of them singletons. Sequencing was performed on blood. The receptors come from a person aged 18 to 70 in good health.

J is TRBJ1-3 and V is TRBV6-6, with D possibly matching TRBD1 (5 bases). The CDR3 is 15 amino acids. V lost 4 bases and J 0 bases, leaving 10 bases between the germline ends. In germline, CDR1 is MNHNY, CDR2 SVGAGI (reference sequence). CDR3 amino acids: CASSLTESSGNTIYF. The CDR3 region has the DNA TGTGCCAGCAGTTTGACAGAGAGCTCTGGAAACACCATATATTTT.

This clone was seen once. The V call is TRBV11-2, the J call TRBJ2-2; TRBD1 matches at 10 bases. This CDR3 region has 15 residues. V gave up 3 bases and J gave up 4 bases; unmatched junction bases: 2. Germline CDR1 and CDR2: SGHAT and FQNNGV. The CDR3 region has the DNA TGTGCCAGCAGCTTGTGGACAGGGGGCACCGGGGAGCTGTTTTTT. Translating gives CASSLWTGGTGELFF.

J is TRBJ1-5 and V is TRBV30, with TRBD1 matching over 8 bases. J gave up 6 bases and V 4 bases, and 8 bases lay outside the gene matches. CDR1 and CDR2 from the germline V gene are GTSNPN and SVGIG (reference sequence). The length of the CDR3 is 14 residues. Written as DNA, the CDR3 is TGTGCCTGGAACTCGGACAGGGTGGGTCAGCCCCAGCATTTT. This sequence encodes CAWNSDRVGQPQHF.

CDR3 in amino acids: CASSDKGRNEQYF. The CDR3, as DNA: TGTGCCAGCAGTGATAAGGGTAGAAACGAGCAGTACTTC. The chain uses TRBV2 and TRBJ2-7; D remains ambiguous. V lost 3 bases and J 5 bases, leaving 11 bases between the germline ends. The CDR3 spans 13 residues. Germline lookup yields CDR1 SNHLY and CDR2 FYNNEI.

The sample holds one count of this clone. V gene TRBV5-5 combines with J gene TRBJ1-2, with D uncertain. V dropped 4 bases and J dropped 8 bases, with 15 bases sitting between them. Germline values: CDR1 SGHKS, CDR2 YYEKEE (reference sequence). The CDR3 has 13 amino acids. The CDR3 region has the DNA TGTGCCAGCAGCCCAGCGAAGGTGCGGGGCTACACCTTC. Its protein product is CASSPAKVRGYTF.

This chain links TRBV14 with TRBJ2-1; 7 nucleotides line up with TRBD1. Germline assignment: CDR1 SGHDN and CDR2 FVKESK. The CDR3 has 15 residues. The V segment lost 6 bases and the J segment 0 bases; nucleotides outside the gene matches: 5. The CDR3 protein is CASSSYRGSYNEQFF. CDR3 coding DNA: TGTGCCAGCAGTTCTTACAGGGGCTCCTACAATGAGCAGTTCTTC.